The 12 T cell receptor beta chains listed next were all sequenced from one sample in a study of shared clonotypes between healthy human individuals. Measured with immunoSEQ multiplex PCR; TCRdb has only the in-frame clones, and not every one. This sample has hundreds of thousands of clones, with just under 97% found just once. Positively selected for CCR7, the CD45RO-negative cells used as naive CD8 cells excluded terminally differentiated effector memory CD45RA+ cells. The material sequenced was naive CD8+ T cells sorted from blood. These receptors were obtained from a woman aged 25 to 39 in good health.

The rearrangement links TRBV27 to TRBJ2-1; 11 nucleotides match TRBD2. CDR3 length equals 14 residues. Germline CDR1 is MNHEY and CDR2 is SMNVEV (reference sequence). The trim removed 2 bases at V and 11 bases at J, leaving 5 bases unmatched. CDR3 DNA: TGTGCCAGCAGTTTAGGATCTAGCGGGAGGAAGCAGTTCTTC. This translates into CASSLGSSGRKQFF.

In nucleotides, the CDR3 is TGTGCCATCAGTGAAGGCGACAGTTACAATGAGCAGTTCTTC. This encodes CAISEGDSYNEQFF. This chain connects TRBV10-3 to TRBJ2-1; D perhaps matches TRBD1 (5 bases). This CDR3 is 14 amino acids long. V was pared by 3 bases and J by 4 bases, with 10 bases between. The germline V gene encodes CDR1 ENHRY and CDR2 SYGVKD.

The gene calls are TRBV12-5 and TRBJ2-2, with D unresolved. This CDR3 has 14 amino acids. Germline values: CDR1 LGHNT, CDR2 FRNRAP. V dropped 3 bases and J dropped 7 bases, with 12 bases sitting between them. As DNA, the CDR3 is TGTGCTAGTGGTTTTGGATCCCGGGTCGGGGAGCTGTTTTTT. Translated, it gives CASGFGSRVGELFF.

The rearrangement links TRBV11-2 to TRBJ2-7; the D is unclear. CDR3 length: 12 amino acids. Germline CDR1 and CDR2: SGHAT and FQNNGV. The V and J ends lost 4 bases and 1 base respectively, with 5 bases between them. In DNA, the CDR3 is TGTGCCAGCAGCTCGCGGTCCTACGAGCAGTACTTC. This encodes CASSSRSYEQYF.

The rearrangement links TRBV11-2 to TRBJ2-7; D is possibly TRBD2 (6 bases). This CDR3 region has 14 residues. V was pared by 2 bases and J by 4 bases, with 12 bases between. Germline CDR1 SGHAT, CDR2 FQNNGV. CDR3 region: CASSLPGEAYEQYF. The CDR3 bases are TGTGCCAGCAGCTTACCGGGAGAGGCATACGAGCAGTACTTC. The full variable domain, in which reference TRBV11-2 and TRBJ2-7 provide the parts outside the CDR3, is EAGVAQSPRYKIIEKRQSVAFWCNPISGHATLYWYQQILGQGPKLLIQFQNNGVVDDSQLPKDRFSAERLKGVDSTLKIQPAKLEDSAVYLCASSLPGEAYEQYFGPGTRLTVT.

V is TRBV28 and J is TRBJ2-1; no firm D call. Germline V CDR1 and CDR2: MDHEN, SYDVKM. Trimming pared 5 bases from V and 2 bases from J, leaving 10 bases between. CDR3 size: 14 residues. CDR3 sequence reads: CASSPRLAYNEQFF. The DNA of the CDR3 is TGTGCCAGCAGTCCTCGATTGGCCTACAATGAGCAGTTCTTC. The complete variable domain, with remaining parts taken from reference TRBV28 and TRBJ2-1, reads DVKVTQSSRYLVKRTGEKVFLECVQDMDHENMFWYRQDPGLGLRLIYFSYDVKMKEKGDIPEGYSVSREKKERFSLILESASTNQTSMYLCASSPRLAYNEQFFGPGTRLTVL.

As DNA, the CDR3 is TGTGCCAGCAGCTTCGGACATCCCGCCGGGGAGCTGTTTTTT. It encodes CASSFGHPAGELFF. This rearrangement joins TRBV7-9 to TRBJ2-2, with D maybe TRBD1 (5 bases). CDR3 length: 14 amino acids. Germline V gene data show CDR1 as SEHNR and CDR2 as FQNEAQ (reference sequence). Trimming pared 3 bases from V and 6 bases from J, leaving 11 bases between.

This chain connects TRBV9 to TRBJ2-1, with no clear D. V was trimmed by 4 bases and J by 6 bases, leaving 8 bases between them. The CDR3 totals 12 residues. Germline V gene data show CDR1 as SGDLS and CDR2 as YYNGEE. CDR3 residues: CASSPRANEQFF. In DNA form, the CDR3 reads TGTGCCAGCAGCCCCCGAGCCAATGAGCAGTTCTTC. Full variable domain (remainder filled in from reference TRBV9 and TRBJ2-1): DSGVTQTPKHLITATGQRVTLRCSPRSGDLSVYWYQQSLDQGLQFLIQYYNGEERAKGNILERFSAQQFPDLHSELNLSSLELGDSALYFCASSPRANEQFFGPGTRLTVL.

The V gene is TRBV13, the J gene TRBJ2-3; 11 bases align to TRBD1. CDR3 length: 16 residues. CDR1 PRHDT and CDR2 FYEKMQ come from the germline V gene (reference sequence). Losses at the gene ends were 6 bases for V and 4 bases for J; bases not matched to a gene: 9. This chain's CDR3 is CASSPEGGQGADTQYF. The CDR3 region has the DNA TGTGCCAGCAGTCCGGAGGGGGGACAGGGGGCAGATACGCAGTATTTT. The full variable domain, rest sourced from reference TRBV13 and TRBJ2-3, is AAGVIQSPRHLIKEKRETATLKCYPIPRHDTVYWYQQGPGQDPQFLISFYEKMQSDKGSIPDRFSAQQFSDYHSELNMSSLELGDSALYFCASSPEGGQGADTQYFGPGTRLTVL.

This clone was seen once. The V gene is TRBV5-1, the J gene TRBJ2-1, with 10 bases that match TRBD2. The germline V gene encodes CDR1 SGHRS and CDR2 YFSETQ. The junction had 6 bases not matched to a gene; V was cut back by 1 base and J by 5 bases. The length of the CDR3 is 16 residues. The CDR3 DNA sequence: TGCGCCAGCAGCTTGTTTAGTAGCGGGAGGCACAATGAGCAGTTCTTC. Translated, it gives CASSLFSSGRHNEQFF.

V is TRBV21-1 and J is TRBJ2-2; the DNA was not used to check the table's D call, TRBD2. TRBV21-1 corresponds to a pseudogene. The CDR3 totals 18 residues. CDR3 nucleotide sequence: TGTGCCAGCATCGGTCTGGAGAGGGGGAGGGCGAACACCGGGGAGCTGTTTTTT. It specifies CASIGLERGRANTGELFF.

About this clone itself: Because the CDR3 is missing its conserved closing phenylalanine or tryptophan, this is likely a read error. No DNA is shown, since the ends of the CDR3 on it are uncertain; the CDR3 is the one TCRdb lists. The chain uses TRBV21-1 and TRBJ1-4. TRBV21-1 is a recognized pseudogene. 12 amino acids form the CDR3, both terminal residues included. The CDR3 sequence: CASSISRGRPQR.